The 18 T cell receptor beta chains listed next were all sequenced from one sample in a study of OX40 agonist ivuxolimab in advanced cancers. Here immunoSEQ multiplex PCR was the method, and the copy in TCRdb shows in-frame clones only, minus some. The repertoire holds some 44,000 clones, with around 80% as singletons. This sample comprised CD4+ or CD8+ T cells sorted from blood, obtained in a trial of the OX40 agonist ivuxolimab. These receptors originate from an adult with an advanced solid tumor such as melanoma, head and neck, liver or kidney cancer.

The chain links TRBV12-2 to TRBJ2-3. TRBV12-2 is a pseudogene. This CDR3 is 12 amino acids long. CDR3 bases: TGTGCAAGTCGCTTAGCCACAGATACGCAGTATTTT. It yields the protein CASRLATDTQYF.

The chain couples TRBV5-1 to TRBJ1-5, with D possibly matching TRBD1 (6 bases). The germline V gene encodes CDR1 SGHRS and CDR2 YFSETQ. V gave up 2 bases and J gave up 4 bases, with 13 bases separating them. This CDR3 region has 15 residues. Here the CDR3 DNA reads TGCGCCAGCAGCTTTACAGGGAACTTTAATCAGCCCCAGCATTTT. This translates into CASSFTGNFNQPQHF.

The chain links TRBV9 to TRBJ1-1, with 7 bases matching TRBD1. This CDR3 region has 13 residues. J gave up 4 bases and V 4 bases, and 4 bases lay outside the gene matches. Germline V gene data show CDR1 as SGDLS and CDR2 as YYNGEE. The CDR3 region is CASSQGQSTEAFF. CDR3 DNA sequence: TGTGCCAGCAGCCAGGGACAGTCCACTGAAGCTTTCTTT.

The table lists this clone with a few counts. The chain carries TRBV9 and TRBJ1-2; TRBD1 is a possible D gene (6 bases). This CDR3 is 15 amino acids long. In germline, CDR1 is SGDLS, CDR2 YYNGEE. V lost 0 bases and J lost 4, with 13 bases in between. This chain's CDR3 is CASSVDRDPSYGYTF. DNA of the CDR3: TGTGCCAGCAGCGTAGACAGGGACCCATCCTATGGCTACACCTTC.

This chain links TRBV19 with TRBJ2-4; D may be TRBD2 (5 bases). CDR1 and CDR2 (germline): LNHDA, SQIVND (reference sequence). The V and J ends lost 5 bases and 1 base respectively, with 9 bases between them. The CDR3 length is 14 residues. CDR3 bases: TGTGCCAGTAGTCTAGCAGCGGCCAAAAACATTCAGTACTTC. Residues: CASSLAAAKNIQYF.

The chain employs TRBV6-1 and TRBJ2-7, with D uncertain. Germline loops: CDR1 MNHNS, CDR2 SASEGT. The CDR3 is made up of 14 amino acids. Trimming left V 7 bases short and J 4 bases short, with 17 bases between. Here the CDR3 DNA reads TGTGCCAGCAAGCTCTCGGTCGGGTTGTACGAGCAGTACTTC. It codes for CASKLSVGLYEQYF.

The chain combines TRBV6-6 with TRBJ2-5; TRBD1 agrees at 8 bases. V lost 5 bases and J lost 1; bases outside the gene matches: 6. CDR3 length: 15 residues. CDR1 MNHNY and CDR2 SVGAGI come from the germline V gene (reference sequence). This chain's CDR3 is CASSRDRRLQETQYF. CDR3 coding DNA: TGTGCCAGCAGTAGGGACAGGAGGCTCCAAGAGACCCAGTACTTC.

The CDR3 loop reads CASTFDLGQPQHF. CDR3 sequence (DNA): TGTGCCAGCACCTTCGACCTCGGGCAGCCCCAGCATTTT. The chain has TRBV7-2 and TRBJ1-5; D uncertain. The CDR3 is 13 residues long. CDR1 SGHTA and CDR2 FQGNSA come from the germline V gene. The V and J ends lost 7 bases and 7 bases respectively, with 14 bases between them.

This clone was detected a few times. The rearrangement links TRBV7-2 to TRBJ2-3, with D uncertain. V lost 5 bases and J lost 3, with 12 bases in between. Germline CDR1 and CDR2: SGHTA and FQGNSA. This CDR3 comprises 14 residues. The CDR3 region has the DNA TGTGCCAGCAGCCCCGGCACTTGGACAGATACGCAGTATTTT. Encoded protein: CASSPGTWTDTQYF.

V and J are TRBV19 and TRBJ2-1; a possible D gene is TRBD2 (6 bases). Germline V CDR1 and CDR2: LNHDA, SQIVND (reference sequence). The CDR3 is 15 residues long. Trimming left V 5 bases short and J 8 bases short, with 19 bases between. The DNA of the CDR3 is TGTGCCAGTAGTCTCCGGGGACTTGGCTGGGATGAGCAGTTCTTC. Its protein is CASSLRGLGWDEQFF.

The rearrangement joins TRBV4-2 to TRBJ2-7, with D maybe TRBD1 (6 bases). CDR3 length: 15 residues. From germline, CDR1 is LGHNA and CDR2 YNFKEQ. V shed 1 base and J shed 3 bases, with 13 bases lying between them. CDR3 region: CASSQAIGQNYEQYF. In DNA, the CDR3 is TGTGCCAGCAGCCAAGCCATAGGACAGAACTACGAGCAGTACTTC.

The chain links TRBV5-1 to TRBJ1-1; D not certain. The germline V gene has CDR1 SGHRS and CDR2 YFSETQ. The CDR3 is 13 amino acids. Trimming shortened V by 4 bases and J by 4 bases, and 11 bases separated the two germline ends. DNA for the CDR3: TGCGCCAGCAGCCTTGAGGGATCCACTGAAGCTTTCTTT. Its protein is CASSLEGSTEAFF. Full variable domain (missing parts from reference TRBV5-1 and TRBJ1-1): KAGVTQTPRYLIKTRGQQVTLSCSPISGHRSVSWYQQTPGQGLQFLFEYFSETQRNKGNFPGRFSGRQFSNSRSEMNVSTLELGDSALYLCASSLEGSTEAFFGQGTRLTVV.

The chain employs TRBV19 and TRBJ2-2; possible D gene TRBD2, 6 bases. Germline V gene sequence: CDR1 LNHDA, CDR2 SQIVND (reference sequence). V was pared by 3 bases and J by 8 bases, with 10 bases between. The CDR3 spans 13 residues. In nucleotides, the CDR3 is TGTGCCAGTAGTATTCGCCTAGCGGGGGAGCTGTTTTTT. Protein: CASSIRLAGELFF.

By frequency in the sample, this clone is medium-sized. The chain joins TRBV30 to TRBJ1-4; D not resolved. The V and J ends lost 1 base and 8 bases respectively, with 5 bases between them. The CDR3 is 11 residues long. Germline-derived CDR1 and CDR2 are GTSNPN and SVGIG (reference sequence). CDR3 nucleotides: TGTGCCTGGAGTGGAATGGAAAAACTGTTTTTT. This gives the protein CAWSGMEKLFF.

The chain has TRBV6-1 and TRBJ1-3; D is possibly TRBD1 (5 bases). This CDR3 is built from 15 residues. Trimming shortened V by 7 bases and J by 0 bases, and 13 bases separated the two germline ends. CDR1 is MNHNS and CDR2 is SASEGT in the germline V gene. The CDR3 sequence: CASMRQSRSGNTIYF. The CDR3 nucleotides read TGTGCCAGCATGAGACAGTCCCGCTCTGGAAACACCATATATTTT.

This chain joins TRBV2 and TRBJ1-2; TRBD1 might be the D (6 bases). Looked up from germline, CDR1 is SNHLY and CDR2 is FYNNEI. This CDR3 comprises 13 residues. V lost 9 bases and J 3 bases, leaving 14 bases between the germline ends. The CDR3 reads CASIQGSDYGYTF. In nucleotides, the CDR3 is TGTGCCAGTATACAGGGTTCCGACTATGGCTACACCTTC. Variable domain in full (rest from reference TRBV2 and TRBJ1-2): EPEVTQTPSHQVTQMGQEVILRCVPISNHLYFYWYRQILGQKVEFLVSFYNNEISEKSEIFDDQFSVERPDGSNFTLKIRSTKLEDSAMYFCASIQGSDYGYTFGSGTRLTVV.

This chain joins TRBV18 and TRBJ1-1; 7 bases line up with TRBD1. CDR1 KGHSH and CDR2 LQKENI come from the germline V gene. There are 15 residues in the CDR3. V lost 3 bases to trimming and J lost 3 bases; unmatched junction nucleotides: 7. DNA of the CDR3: TGTGCCAGCTCACCTCCTCCAGGGGGTTACACTGAAGCTTTCTTT. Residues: CASSPPPGGYTEAFF.

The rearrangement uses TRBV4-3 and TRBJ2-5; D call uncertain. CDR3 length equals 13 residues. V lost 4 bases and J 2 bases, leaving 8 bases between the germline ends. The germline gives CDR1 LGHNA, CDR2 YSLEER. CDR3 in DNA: TGCGCCAGCAGCCGTGGGCCACAAGAGACCCAGTACTTC. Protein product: CASSRGPQETQYF.